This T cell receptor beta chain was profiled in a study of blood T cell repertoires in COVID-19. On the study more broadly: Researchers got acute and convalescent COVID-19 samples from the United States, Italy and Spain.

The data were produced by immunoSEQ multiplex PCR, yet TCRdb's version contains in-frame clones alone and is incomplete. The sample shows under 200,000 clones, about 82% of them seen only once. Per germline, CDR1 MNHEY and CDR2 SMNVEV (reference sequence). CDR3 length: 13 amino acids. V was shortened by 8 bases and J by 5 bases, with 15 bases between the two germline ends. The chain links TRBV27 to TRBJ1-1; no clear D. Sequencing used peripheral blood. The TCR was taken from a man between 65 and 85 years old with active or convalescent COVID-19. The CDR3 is CASQSERETEAFF. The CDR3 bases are TGTGCCAGCCAGAGTGAAAGGGAGACTGAAGCTTTCTTT.